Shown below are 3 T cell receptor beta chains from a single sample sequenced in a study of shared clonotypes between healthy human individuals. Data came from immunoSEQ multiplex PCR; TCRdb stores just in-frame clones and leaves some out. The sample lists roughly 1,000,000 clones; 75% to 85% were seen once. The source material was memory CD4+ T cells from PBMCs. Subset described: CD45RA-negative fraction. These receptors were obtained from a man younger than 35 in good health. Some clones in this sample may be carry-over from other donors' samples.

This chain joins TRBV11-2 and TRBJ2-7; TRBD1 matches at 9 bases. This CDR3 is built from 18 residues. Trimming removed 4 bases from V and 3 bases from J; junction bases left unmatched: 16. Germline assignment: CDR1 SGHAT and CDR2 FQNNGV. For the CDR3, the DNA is TGTGCCAGCAGCTCCCAAGGGGTGGGGCCGGGACAGGGCTACGAGCAGTACTTC. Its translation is CASSSQGVGPGQGYEQYF.

The DNA of the CDR3 is TGTGCCAGCAGTAGACAGGGCCCCTCCAACTATGGCTACACCTTC. Translation: CASSRQGPSNYGYTF. This chain connects TRBV6-5 to TRBJ1-2; 7 nucleotides match TRBD1. CDR1 MNHEY and CDR2 SVGAGI come from the germline V gene. V was pared by 5 bases and J by 2 bases, with 8 bases of the junction left unmatched. This CDR3 has 15 amino acids.

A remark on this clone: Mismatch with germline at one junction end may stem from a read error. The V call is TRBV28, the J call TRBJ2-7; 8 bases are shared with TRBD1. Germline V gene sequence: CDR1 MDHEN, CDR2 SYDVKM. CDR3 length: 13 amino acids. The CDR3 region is CASSSPTGPGGSF. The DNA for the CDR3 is TGTGCCAGCAGTTCCCCGACAGGCCCAGGGGGCTCCTTC.